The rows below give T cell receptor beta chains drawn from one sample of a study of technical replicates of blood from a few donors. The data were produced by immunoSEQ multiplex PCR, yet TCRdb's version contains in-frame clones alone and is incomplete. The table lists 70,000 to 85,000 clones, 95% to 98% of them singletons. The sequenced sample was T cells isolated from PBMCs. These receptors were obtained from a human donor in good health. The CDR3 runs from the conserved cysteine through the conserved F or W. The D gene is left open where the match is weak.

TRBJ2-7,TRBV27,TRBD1,CASSITGVTEQYF
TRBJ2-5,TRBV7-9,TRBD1,CASSLDRGQGETQYF
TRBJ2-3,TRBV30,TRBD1,CAWSSPRTGDTDTQYF
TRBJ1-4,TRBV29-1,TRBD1,CSAGTGGDEKLFF
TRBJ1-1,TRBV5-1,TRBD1,CASSLAGQGSEAFF
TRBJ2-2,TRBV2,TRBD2,CASSYGGAGIGTGELFF
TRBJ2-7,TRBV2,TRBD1,CASSRTGGTRYEQYF
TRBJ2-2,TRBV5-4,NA,CASSLAAGLRDTGELFF
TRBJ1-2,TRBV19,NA,CASSIQTLGGYTF
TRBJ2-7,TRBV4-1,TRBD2,CASSHFRLAGGTYEQYF
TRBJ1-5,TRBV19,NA,CASSTGQNQPQHF
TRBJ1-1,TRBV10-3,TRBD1,CAISRQGQPNTEAFF
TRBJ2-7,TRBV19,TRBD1,CASSAWTGGGEQYF
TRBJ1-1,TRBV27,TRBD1,CASSRGQAESEAFF
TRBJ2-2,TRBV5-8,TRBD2,CASSSQSGAYTGELFF
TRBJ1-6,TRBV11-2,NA,CASSSRRNSPLHF
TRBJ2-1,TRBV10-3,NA,CAISESVQGNYNEQFF
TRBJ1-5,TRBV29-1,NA,CSAGSRNQPQHF
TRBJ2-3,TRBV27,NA,CASSSLSRGFTDTQYF
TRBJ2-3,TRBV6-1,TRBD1,CASSGDRVLSADTQYF
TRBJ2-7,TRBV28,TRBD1,CASRTQGASYEQYF
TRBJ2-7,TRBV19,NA,CASASRATSYEQYF